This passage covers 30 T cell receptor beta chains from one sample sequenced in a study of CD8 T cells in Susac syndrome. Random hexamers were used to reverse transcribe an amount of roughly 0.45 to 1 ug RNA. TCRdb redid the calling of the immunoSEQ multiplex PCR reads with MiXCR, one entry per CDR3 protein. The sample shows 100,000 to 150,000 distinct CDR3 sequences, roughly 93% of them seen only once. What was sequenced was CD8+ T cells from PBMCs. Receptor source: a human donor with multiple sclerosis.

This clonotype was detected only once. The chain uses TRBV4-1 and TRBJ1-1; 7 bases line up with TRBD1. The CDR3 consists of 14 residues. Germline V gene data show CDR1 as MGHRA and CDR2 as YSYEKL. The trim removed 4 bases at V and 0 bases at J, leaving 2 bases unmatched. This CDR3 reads CASSLQGLNTEAFF. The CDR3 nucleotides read TGCGCCAGCAGCCTACAGGGGTTGAACACTGAAGCTTTCTTT.

CDR3 coding DNA: TGCGCCAGCAGCCAGGGCTCCGAGCAGTACTTC. Encoded protein: CASSQGSEQYF. The rearrangement joins TRBV4-1 to TRBJ2-7; D is uncertain. The germline gives CDR1 MGHRA, CDR2 YSYEKL. The CDR3 is made up of 11 amino acids. The V end lost 3 bases, the J end lost 6 bases, and 6 bases lay between the germline ends.

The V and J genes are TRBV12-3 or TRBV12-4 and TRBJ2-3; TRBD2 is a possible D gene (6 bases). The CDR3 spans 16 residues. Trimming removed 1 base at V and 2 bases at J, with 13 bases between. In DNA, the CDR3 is TGTGCCAGCAGTTTAGTAGGAGGGGCGCCCACAGATACGCAGTATTTT. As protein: CASSLVGGAPTDTQYF.

The CDR3: CASSLGGTGGYNEQFF. The CDR3 bases are TGTGCCAGCAGCTTAGGAGGGACAGGGGGCTATAATGAGCAGTTCTTC. V gene TRBV7-9 combines with J gene TRBJ2-1, with 12 bases matching TRBD1. This CDR3 is built from 16 residues. The J segment lost 7 bases and the V segment lost 1 base, leaving 5 bases of the junction unmatched. Germline V gene sequence: CDR1 SEHNR, CDR2 FQNEAQ (reference sequence).

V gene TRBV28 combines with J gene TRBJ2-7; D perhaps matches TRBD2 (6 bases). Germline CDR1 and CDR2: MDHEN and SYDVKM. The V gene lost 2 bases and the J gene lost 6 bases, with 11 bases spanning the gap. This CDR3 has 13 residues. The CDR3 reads CASSLRGIGEQYF. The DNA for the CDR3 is TGTGCCAGCAGTTTACGGGGGATCGGCGAGCAGTACTTC.

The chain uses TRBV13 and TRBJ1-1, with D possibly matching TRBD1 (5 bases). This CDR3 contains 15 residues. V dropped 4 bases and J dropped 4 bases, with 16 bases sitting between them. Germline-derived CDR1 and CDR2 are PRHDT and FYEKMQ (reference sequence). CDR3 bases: TGTGCCAGCAGCTCCCTTTGGGGCGGAGGCACTGAAGCTTTCTTT. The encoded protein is CASSSLWGGGTEAFF.

The CDR3 spells CASSQRHLQTQEPQHF. The CDR3 DNA sequence: TGTGCCAGCAGCCAGCGACATTTGCAGACCCAAGAGCCCCAGCATTTT. The rearrangement joins TRBV3-1 to TRBJ1-5; D call uncertain. Germline lookup yields CDR1 LGHDT and CDR2 YNNKEL (reference sequence). The V end was cut by 3 bases, the J end by 8 bases, with 20 bases between. This CDR3 region has 16 residues.

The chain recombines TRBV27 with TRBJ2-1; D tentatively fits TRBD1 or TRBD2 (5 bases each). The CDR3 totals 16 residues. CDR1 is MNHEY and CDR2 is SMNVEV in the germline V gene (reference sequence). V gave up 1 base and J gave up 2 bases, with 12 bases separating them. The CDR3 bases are TGTGCCAGCAGTTTATTCGGGAAGGGGACCTACAATGAGCAGTTCTTC. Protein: CASSLFGKGTYNEQFF.

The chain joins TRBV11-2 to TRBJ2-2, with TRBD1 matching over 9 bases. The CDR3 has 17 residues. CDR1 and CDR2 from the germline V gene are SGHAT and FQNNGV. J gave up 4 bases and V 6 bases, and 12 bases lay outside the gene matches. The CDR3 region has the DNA TGTGCCAGCAGTACATACACAGGGGGCGCGGGCACCGGGGAGCTGTTTTTT. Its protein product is CASSTYTGGAGTGELFF. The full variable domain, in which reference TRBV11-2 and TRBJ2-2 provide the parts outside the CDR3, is EAGVAQSPRYKIIEKRQSVAFWCNPISGHATLYWYQQILGQGPKLLIQFQNNGVVDDSQLPKDRFSAERLKGVDSTLKIQPAKLEDSAVYLCASSTYTGGAGTGELFFGEGSRLTVL.

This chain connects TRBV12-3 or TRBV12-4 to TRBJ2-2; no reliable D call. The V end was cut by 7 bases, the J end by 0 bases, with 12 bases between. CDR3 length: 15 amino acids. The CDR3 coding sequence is TGTGCCAGCACCAATATAGGGTCGAACACCGGGGAGCTGTTTTTT. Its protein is CASTNIGSNTGELFF.

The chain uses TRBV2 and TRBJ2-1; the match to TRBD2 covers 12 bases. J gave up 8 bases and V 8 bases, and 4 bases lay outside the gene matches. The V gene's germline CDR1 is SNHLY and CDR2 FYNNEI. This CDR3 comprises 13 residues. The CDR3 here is CASASGRADEQFF. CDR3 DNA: TGTGCCAGCGCTAGCGGGAGGGCTGATGAGCAGTTCTTC.

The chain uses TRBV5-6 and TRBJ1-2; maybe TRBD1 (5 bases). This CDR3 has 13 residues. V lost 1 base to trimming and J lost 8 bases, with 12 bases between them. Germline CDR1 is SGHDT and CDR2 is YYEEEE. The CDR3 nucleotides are TGTGCCAGCAGCTTGACGGGACTCGGGGGCTACACCTTC. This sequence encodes CASSLTGLGGYTF.

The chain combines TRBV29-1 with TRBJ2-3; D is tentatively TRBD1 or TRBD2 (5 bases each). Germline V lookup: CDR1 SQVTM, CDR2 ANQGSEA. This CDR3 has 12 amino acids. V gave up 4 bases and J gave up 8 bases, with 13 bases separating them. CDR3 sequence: CSVAGDRGTQYF. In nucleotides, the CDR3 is TGCAGCGTTGCCGGGGACCGGGGTACGCAGTATTTT.

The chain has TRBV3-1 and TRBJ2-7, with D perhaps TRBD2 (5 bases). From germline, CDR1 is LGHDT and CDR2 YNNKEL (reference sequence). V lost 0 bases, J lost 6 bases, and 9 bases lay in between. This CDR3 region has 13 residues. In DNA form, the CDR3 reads TGTGCCAGCAGCCAAGAGGGGAGTCCCGAGCAGTACTTC. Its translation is CASSQEGSPEQYF.

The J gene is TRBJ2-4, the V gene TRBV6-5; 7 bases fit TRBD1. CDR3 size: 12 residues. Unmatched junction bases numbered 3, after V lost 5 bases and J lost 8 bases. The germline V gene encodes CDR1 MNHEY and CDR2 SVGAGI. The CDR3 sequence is CASSEQGYIQYF. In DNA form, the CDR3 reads TGTGCCAGCAGTGAACAGGGGTACATTCAGTACTTC.

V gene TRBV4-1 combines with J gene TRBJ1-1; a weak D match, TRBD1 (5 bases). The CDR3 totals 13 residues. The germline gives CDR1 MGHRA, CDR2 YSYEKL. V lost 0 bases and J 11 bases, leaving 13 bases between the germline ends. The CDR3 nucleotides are TGCGCCAGCAGCCAAGATACAGGAGGGGAGGCTTTCTTT. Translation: CASSQDTGGEAFF.

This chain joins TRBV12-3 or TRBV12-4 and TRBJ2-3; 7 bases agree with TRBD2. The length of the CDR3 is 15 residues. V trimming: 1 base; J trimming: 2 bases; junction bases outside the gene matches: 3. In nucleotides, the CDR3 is TGTGCCAGCAGTTTAGTCAGCGGGGCCACAGATACGCAGTATTTT. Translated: CASSLVSGATDTQYF.

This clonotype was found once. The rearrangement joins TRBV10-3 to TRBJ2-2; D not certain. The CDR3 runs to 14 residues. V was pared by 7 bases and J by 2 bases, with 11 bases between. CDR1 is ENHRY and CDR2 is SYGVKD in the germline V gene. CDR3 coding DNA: TGTGCCATCACTGGGCAGCCAAACACCGGGGAGCTGTTTTTT. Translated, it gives CAITGQPNTGELFF.

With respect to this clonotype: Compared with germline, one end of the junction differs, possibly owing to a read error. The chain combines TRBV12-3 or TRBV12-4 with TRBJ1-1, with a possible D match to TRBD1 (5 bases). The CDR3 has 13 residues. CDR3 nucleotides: TGTGCCGGCAGTTTGATGGGGGGCACTGAAGCTTTCTTT. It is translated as CAGSLMGGTEAFF.

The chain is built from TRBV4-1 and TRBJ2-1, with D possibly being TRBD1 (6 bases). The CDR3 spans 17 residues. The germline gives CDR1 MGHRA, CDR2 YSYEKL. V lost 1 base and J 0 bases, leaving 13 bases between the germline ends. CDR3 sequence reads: CASSQVQGPNSYNEQFF. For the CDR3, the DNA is TGCGCCAGCAGCCAAGTGCAGGGGCCCAACTCCTACAATGAGCAGTTCTTC.

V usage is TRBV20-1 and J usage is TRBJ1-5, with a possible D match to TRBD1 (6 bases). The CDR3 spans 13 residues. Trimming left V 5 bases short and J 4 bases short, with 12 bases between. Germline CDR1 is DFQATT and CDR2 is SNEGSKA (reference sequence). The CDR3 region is CSAPQGRNQPQHF. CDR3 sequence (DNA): TGCAGTGCTCCACAGGGACGGAATCAGCCCCAGCATTTT.

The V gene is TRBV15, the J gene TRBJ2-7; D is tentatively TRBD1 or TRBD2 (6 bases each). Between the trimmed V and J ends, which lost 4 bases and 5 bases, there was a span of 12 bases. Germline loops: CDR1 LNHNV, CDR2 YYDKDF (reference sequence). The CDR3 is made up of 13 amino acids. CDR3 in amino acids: CATSTPGANEQYF. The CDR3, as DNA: TGTGCCACCAGCACCCCGGGGGCCAACGAGCAGTACTTC.

The CDR3 protein is CATSRDPNAEQFF. CDR3 nucleotides: TGTGCCACCAGCAGAGATCCCAACGCTGAGCAGTTCTTC. The V call is TRBV15, the J call TRBJ2-1; D gene ambiguous. The CDR3 is made up of 13 amino acids. Germline V gives CDR1 LNHNV, CDR2 YYDKDF (reference sequence). V was clipped by 0 bases and J by 9 bases, with 9 bases between them.

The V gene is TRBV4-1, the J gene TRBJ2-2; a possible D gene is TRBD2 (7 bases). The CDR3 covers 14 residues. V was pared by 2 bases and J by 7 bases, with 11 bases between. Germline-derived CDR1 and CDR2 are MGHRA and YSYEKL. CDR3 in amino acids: CASSQRGGGGELFF. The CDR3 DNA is TGCGCCAGCAGCCAAAGGGGGGGAGGCGGGGAGCTGTTTTTT.

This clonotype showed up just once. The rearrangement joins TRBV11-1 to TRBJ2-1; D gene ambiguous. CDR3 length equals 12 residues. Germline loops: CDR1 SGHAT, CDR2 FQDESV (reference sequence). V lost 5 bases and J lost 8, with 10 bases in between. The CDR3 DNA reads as TGTGCCAGCAGCAACTTCATCGATGAGCAGTTCTTC. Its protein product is CASSNFIDEQFF.

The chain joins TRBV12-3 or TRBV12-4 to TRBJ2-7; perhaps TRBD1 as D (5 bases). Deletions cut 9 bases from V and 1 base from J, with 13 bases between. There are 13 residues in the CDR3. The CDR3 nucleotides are TGTGCCAGGATACAGACAGTTTCCTACGAGCAGTACGTC. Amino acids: CARIQTVSYEQYV.

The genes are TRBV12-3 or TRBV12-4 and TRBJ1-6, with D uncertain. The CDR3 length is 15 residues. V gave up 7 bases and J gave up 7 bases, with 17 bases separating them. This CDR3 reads CASTLLPGGNSPLHF. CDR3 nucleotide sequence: TGTGCCAGCACCCTACTACCGGGCGGCAATTCACCCCTCCACTTT.

The CDR3 region is CASSLARGDTYEQYV. CDR3 in DNA: TGTGCCAGCAGCTTGGCCAGGGGGGATACCTACGAGCAGTACGTC. This sequence joins TRBV5-6 and TRBJ2-7; D might be TRBD1 (7 bases). V dropped 0 bases and J dropped 2 bases, with 12 bases sitting between them. This CDR3 has 15 residues. Germline V gene lookup returns CDR1 SGHDT and CDR2 YYEEEE.

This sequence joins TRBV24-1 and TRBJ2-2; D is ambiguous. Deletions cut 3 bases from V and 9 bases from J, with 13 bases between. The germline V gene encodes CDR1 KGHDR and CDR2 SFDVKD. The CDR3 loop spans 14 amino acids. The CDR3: CATSDPDEARELFF. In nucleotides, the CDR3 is TGTGCCACCAGTGATCCGGACGAGGCGAGGGAGCTGTTTTTT.

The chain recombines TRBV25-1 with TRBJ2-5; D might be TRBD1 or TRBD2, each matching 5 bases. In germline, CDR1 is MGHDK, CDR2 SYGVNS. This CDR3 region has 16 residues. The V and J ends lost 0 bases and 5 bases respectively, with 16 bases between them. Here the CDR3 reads CASSEYRDWGMETQYF. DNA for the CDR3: TGTGCCAGCAGTGAATATAGGGATTGGGGGATGGAGACCCAGTACTTC.